The 11 T cell receptor beta chains below were found in one sample sequenced in a study of blood T cell repertoires in COVID-19. Generated by immunoSEQ multiplex PCR, the TCRdb table keeps only in-frame clones and is missing some. The table shows around 400,000 clones, with around 90% occurring only once. Sequencing was carried out using peripheral blood. The receptors were sampled from a man aged 40-55 years with acute or convalescent COVID-19.

The V gene is TRBV19, the J gene TRBJ2-2; 9 positions agree with TRBD1. Germline V gene data show CDR1 as LNHDA and CDR2 as SQIVND (reference sequence). This CDR3 contains 16 residues. V lost 5 bases and J lost 5; bases outside the gene matches: 9. The CDR3: CASSFRTGELTGELFF. The CDR3 DNA reads TGTGCCAGTAGTTTTCGGACAGGGGAGTTGACCGGGGAGCTGTTTTTT.

The CDR3 here is CASGLVDGREGLSSYEQYF. The CDR3 coding sequence is TGTGCTAGTGGTTTGGTAGACGGGCGGGAGGGCCTCAGCTCCTACGAGCAGTACTTC. The chain employs TRBV12-5 and TRBJ2-7; 9 bases line up with TRBD2. Germline CDR1 reads LGHNT; CDR2 reads FRNRAP. The CDR3 covers 19 residues. The V and J ends lost 0 bases and 0 bases, in that order; junction bases with no gene match: 12. The variable domain in full, completed from reference TRBV12-5 and TRBJ2-7, reads DARVTQTPRHKVTEMGQEVTMRCQPILGHNTVFWYRQTMMQGLELLAYFRNRAPLDDSGMPKDRFSAEMPDATLATLKIQPSEPRDSAVYFCASGLVDGREGLSSYEQYFGPGTRLTVT.

The chain employs TRBV14 and TRBJ2-1, with 10 bases matching TRBD2. The CDR3 has 16 amino acids. Losses at the gene ends were 4 bases for V and 11 bases for J; bases not matched to a gene: 14. The germline gives CDR1 SGHDN, CDR2 FVKESK. CDR3 region: CASSPLGASGSWKQFF. CDR3 nucleotide sequence: TGTGCCAGCAGCCCCCTCGGGGCTAGCGGGAGTTGGAAGCAGTTCTTC.

CDR3 amino acids: CASSTGLAGKETQYF. CDR3 sequence (DNA): TGTGCCAGCAGTACAGGACTAGCGGGGAAAGAGACCCAGTACTTC. The chain is built from TRBV6-5 and TRBJ2-5; 12 nucleotides match TRBD2. Trimming took 5 bases from V and 3 from J; bases not matched to a gene: 4. This CDR3 comprises 15 residues. The germline V gene encodes CDR1 MNHEY and CDR2 SVGAGI.

The chain is built from TRBV24-1 and TRBJ2-1; 8 positions agree with TRBD2. The ends lost 3 bases at V and 6 bases at J; junction bases unmatched: 6. The V gene's germline CDR1 is KGHDR and CDR2 SFDVKD. CDR3 length: 15 amino acids. The CDR3 sequence is CATSDRAGAGNEQFF. CDR3 sequence (DNA): TGTGCCACCAGTGATCGAGCGGGAGCAGGCAATGAGCAGTTCTTC.

This clone occurred once. The gene calls are TRBV7-2 and TRBJ1-4; TRBD1 is a possible D gene (5 bases). The CDR3 has 14 amino acids. Trimming pared 4 bases from V and 7 bases from J, leaving 13 bases between. CDR1 SGHTA and CDR2 FQGNSA come from the germline V gene. CDR3 loop: CASSSVGGSEKLFF. In nucleotides, the CDR3 is TGTGCCAGCAGCTCTGTGGGGGGTAGTGAAAAACTGTTTTTT.

The genes are TRBV7-3 and TRBJ2-1; 12 bases map to TRBD2. The CDR3 runs 16 residues. The germline CDR1 and CDR2 sequences are SGHTA and FQGTGA. J was trimmed by 5 bases and V by 5 bases; bases with no gene match: 7. The CDR3 here is CASSPSRTSGNNEQFF. Written as DNA, the CDR3 is TGTGCCAGCAGCCCTAGCCGGACTAGCGGGAACAATGAGCAGTTCTTC.

The V and J genes are TRBV7-6 and TRBJ2-6, with a possible D match to TRBD2 (5 bases). Germline CDR1 SGHVS, CDR2 FNYEAQ. V was cut by 7 bases and J by 1 base, with 20 bases left in between. The CDR3 consists of 18 residues. CDR3 bases: TGTGCCAGCACCCCGCCGAGGGAAGCCCAATCTGGGGCCAACGTCCTGACTTTC. Translating gives CASTPPREAQSGANVLTF.

The chain carries TRBV4-2 and TRBJ1-4; D is uncertain. With 2 bases removed from V and 4 bases from J, the gap between germline ends came to 11 bases. From germline, CDR1 is LGHNA and CDR2 YNFKEQ. The CDR3 is 15 amino acids. The DNA of the CDR3 is TGTGCCAGCAGCCAAACATACGGGAATAATGAAAAACTGTTTTTT. Translation: CASSQTYGNNEKLFF.

The chain is built from TRBV9 and TRBJ1-4; 10 nucleotides line up with TRBD1. This CDR3 is 18 amino acids long. Per germline, CDR1 SGDLS and CDR2 YYNGEE. V gave up 0 bases and J gave up 3 bases; unmatched junction bases: 8. The CDR3 loop reads CASSVGTGGIVSNEKLFF. The CDR3 region has the DNA TGTGCCAGCAGCGTAGGGACAGGGGGGATAGTGTCTAATGAAAAACTGTTTTTT.

The chain has TRBV6-5 and TRBJ2-2; a possible D gene is TRBD1 (5 bases). Trimming stripped 5 bases from V and 7 bases from J, with 14 bases between. Germline V gives CDR1 MNHEY, CDR2 SVGAGI. The CDR3 is made up of 14 amino acids. This chain's CDR3 is CASSPRLGDGELFF. The CDR3 DNA is TGTGCCAGCAGTCCTCGTTTAGGGGACGGGGAGCTGTTTTTT.